This entry describes one T cell receptor (beta chain). This entry belongs to a study of blood T cell repertoires in COVID-19. Trimming cost V 6 bases and J 1 base; bases outside gene matches: 7. Germline V gene lookup returns CDR1 SNHLY and CDR2 FYNNEI. The CDR3 sequence is 16 residues long. In the source study's methods: Estimates of nucleated cell counts were drawn from the amplification of reference gene primers. Generated by immunoSEQ multiplex PCR, the TCRdb table keeps only in-frame clones and is missing some. From that table come the V and J calls and clone size; the DNA was used to work out D and trimming. The table lists about 200,000 clones, about nine tenths of them singletons, with around 4% in the top ten. Allocation to cohorts depended on clinical history reported by the participants.

The sequence derives from a woman in her twenties or thirties with acute COVID-19. The chain recombines TRBV2 with TRBJ1-5; 9 nucleotides align to TRBD1. The source material was PBMCs or T cells enriched from blood (not recorded which). CDR3 coding DNA: TGTGCCAGCAGCCACAGGACAGGGGAAAGCAATCAGCCCCAGCATTTT. Its protein is CASSHRTGESNQPQHF.